This section outlines one T cell receptor (beta chain) sequence together with its context. Its antigen is unknown. This record comes from a study of cytomegalovirus exposure and HLA in healthy donors. Study-wide results and caveats: Several top significant clusters appeared, in a later analysis, to be linked to common viral pathogens.

Vbeta (60) and Jbeta (13) primers were used in the PCR. TCRdb keeps only in-frame clones here, not all; method: immunoSEQ multiplex PCR. Altogether about 110,000 clones are present, around 75% being singletons, with the ten largest covering 2.5% to 3%. The sample taken for sequencing was PBMCs. The sequence was obtained from a female donor in good health and CMV-seronegative.

The CDR3 region is CSVEGGLAGGPSNEQFF. CDR3 bases: TGCAGCGTTGAGGGTGGGCTAGCGGGAGGGCCTAGCAATGAGCAGTTCTTC. This chain uses TRBV29-1 with TRBJ2-1; 12 bases map to TRBD2. The V segment lost 3 bases and the J segment 6 bases; nucleotides outside the gene matches: 12. This CDR3 contains 17 residues. Germline V CDR1 and CDR2: SQVTM, ANQGSEA.